This TCR beta chain was retrieved from a study of vaccination effects on CD4 cells after COVID-19. CD4+ T cells specific for antigen were expanded with viral peptide pools by the ViraFEST assay before sequencing. Isolating CD4+ T cells followed more than 9 days of culture. The vaccine given was either BNT162b2 or mRNA-1273, in two doses. In the vaccine recipients, nucleocapsid antibodies were negative and there was no prior SARS-CoV-2 infection. Cultures used fewer than 2.5 million PBMC per well, 9.5 to 10 IU/ml IL-2 and around 9.8 ug/ml peptides. Cultures received IL-2 medium that replaced half the medium on days 3 and 7. Points from the study as a whole: Healthy vaccinees showed cross-reactivity with common cold coronaviruses in only 1 of 255 vaccine-induced clones.

As to this clone: As yet, its antigen is unknown.

The CDR3 loop spans 14 amino acids. V shed 4 bases and J 0 bases; nucleotides not matched to a gene: 2. The germline V gene encodes CDR1 LGHDT and CDR2 YNNKEL (reference sequence). Data came from immunoSEQ multiplex PCR; TCRdb stores just in-frame clones and leaves some out. The table records about 66,000 clones, roughly 76% of them present only once. This sequence joins TRBV3-1 (or the pseudogene TRBV3-2) and TRBJ1-2; 7 nucleotides match TRBD1. The source of this sequence is a human donor who received a COVID-19 vaccine. This specimen was CD4+ T cells from PBMCs cultured with HCoV-OC43 spike peptides, taken after COVID-19 vaccination. The subset here: HCoV-OC43 spike overlapping peptide pool stimulation. The CDR3 sequence: CASSLGTANYGYTF. The CDR3 DNA reads as TGTGCCAGCAGCCTTGGGACAGCTAACTATGGCTACACCTTC.